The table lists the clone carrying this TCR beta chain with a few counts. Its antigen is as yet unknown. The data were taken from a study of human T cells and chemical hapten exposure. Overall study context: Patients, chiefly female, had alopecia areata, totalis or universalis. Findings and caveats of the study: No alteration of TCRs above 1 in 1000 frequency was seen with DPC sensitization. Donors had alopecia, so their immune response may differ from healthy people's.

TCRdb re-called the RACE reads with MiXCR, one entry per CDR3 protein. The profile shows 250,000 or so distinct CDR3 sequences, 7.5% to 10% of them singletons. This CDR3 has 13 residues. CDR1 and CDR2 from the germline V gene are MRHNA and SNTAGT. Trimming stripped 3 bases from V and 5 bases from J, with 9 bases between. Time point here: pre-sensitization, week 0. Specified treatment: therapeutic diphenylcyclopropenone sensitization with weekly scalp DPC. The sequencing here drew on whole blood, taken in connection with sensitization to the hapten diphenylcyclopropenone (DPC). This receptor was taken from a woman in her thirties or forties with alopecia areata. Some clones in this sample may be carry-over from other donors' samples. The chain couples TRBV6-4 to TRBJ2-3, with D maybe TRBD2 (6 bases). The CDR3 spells CASSEVGGDTQYF. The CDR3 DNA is TGTGCCAGCAGTGAAGTGGGAGGAGATACGCAGTATTTT.